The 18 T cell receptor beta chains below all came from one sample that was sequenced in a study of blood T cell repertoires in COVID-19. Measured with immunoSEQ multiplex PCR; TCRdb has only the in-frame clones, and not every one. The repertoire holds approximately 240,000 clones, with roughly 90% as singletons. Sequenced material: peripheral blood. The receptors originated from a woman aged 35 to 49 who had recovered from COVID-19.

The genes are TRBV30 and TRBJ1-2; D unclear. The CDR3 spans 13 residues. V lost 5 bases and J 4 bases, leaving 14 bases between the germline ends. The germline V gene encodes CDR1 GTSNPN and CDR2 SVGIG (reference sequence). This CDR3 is CAWDRGIFYGYTF. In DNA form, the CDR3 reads TGTGCCTGGGACCGAGGAATTTTCTATGGCTACACCTTC. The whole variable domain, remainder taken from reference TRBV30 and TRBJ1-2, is SQTIHQWPATLVQPVGSPLSLECTVEGTSNPNLYWYRQAAGRGLQLLFYSVGIGQISSEVPQNLSASRPQDRQFILSSKKLLLSDSGFYLCAWDRGIFYGYTFGSGTRLTVV.

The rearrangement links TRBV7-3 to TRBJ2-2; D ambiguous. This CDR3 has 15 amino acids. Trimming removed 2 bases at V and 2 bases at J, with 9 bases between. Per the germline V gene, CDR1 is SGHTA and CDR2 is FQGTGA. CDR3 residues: CASSLAASNTGELFF. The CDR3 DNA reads TGTGCCAGCAGCTTAGCGGCCAGCAACACCGGGGAGCTGTTTTTT.

CDR3 nucleotides: TGTGCCAGCAGTTATCTTGGGGCAGCAAGGGCCCAGTACTTC. This encodes CASSYLGAARAQYF. The genes are TRBV6-2 or TRBV6-3 and TRBJ2-7, with a tentative D call TRBD1 (5 bases). V lost 3 bases and J lost 10, with 19 bases in between. The CDR3 length is 14 residues. Germline-derived CDR1 and CDR2 are MNHEY and SVGEGT.

CDR3 DNA sequence: TGTGCCAGCAAGCTAGCGGCAACCGGGGAGCTGTTTTTT. Its translation: CASKLAATGELFF. The V gene is TRBV7-9, the J gene TRBJ2-2; 7 nucleotides line up with TRBD2. The CDR3 totals 13 residues. The trim removed 7 bases at V and 5 bases at J, leaving 4 bases unmatched. Germline CDR1 is SEHNR and CDR2 is FQNEAQ (reference sequence).

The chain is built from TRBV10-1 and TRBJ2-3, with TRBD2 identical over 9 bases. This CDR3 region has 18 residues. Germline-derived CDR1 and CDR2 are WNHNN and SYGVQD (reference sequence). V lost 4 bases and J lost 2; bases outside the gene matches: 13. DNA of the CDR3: TGCGCCAGCAGTGTTCTTGGGCTAGCGGGGAGTTTCACAGATACGCAGTATTTT. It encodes CASSVLGLAGSFTDTQYF.

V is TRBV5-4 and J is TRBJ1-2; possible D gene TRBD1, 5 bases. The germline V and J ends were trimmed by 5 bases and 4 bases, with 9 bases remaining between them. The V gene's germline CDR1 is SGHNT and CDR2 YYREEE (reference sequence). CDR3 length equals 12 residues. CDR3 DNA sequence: TGTGCCAGCAGGGGGCAGATCTATGGCTACACCTTC. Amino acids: CASRGQIYGYTF.

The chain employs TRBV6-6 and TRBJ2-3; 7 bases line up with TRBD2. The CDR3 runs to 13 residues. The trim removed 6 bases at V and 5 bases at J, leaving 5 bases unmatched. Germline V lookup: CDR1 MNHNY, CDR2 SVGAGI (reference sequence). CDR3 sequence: CASSATSVDTQYF. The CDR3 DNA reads TGTGCCAGCAGCGCAACTAGCGTAGATACGCAGTATTTT.

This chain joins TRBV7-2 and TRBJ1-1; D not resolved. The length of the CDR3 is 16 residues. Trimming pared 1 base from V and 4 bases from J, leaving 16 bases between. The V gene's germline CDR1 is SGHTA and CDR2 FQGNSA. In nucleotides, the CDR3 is TGTGCCAGCAGCTTAGTAATCGGGGTACTCGGCACTGAAGCTTTCTTT. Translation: CASSLVIGVLGTEAFF.

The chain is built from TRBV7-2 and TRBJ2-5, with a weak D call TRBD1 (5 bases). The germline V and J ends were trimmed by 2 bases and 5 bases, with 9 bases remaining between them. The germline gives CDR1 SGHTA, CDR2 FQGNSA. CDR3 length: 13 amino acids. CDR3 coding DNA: TGTGCCAGCAGCTTATCCAGGGTTGAGACCCAGTACTTC. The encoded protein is CASSLSRVETQYF.

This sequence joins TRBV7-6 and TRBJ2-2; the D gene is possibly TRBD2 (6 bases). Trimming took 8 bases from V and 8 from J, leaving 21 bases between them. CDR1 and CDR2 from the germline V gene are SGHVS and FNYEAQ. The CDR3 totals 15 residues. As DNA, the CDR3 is TGTGCCAGCTCCTCGGTCCCAGCGGGCCTGGGGGAGCTGTTTTTT. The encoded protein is CASSSVPAGLGELFF.

The CDR3, as DNA: TGTGCCATCAGTGAGTCAGGGACAGGGGACACCGGGGAGCTGTTTTTT. Amino acid sequence: CAISESGTGDTGELFF. The rearrangement uses TRBV10-3 and TRBJ2-2; the match to TRBD1 covers 10 bases. CDR1 is ENHRY and CDR2 is SYGVKD in the germline V gene. The CDR3 contains 16 residues. With V trimmed by 0 bases and J by 3 bases, 1 base remained unmatched.

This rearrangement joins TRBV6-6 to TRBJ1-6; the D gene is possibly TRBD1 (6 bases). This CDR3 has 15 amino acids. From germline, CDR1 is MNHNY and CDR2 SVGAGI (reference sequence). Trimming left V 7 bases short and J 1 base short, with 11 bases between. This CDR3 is CASNAGASYNSPLHF. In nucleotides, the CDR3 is TGTGCCAGCAACGCAGGGGCTTCCTATAATTCACCCCTCCACTTT.

The CDR3 coding sequence is TGTGCAAGTCGTAAGGGGGTGGACGCTTTCTTT. As protein: CASRKGVDAFF. This chain connects TRBV12-2 to TRBJ1-1; TRBD1 was called by the table and not checked on the DNA. TRBV12-2 is a pseudogene segment. There are 11 residues in the CDR3.

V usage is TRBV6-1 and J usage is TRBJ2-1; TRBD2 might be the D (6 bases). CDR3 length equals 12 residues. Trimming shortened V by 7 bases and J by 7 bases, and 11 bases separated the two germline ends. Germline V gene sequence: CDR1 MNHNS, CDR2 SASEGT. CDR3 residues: CASTWGLNEQFF. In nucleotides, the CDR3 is TGTGCCAGCACCTGGGGACTGAATGAGCAGTTCTTC.

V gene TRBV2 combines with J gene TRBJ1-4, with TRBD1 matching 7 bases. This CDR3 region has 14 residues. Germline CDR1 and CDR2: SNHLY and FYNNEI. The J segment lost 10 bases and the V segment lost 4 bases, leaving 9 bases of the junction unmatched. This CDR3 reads CASSAGQGVGKLFF. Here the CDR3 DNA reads TGTGCCAGCAGTGCGGGGCAGGGGGTTGGAAAACTGTTTTTT.

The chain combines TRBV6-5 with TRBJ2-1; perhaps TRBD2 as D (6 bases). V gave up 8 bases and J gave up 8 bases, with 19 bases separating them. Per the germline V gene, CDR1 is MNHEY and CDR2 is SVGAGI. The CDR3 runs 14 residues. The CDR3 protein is CASSVSGRRDEQFF. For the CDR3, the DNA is TGTGCCAGCTCCGTTTCTGGGAGGCGGGATGAGCAGTTCTTC.

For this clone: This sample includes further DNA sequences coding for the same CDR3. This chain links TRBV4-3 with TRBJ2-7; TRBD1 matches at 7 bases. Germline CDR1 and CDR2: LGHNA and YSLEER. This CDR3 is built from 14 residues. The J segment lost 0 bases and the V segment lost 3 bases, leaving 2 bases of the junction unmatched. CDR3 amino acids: CASSQGTASYEQYF. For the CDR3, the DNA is TGCGCCAGCAGCCAGGGGACAGCCTCCTACGAGCAGTACTTC.

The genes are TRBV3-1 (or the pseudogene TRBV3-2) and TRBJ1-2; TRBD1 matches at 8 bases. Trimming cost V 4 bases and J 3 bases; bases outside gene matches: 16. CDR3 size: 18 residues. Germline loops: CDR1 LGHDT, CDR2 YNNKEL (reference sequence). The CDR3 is CASSPKTPGGGIHYGYTF. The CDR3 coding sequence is TGTGCCAGCAGCCCCAAAACCCCAGGGGGCGGTATTCACTATGGCTACACCTTC.